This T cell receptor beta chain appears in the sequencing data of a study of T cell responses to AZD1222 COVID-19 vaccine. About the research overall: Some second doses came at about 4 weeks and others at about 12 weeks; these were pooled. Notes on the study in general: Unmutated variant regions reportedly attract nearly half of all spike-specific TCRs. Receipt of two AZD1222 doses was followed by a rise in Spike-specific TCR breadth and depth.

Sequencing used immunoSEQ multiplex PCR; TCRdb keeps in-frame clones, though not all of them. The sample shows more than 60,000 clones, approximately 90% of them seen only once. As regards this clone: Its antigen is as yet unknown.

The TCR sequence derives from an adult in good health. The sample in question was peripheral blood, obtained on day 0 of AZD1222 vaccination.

The CDR3 loop is CASSPRGDTQYF. The CDR3 nucleotides are TGTGCCAGCAGCCCTCGCGGCGATACGCAGTATTTT. The rearrangement joins TRBV7-2 to TRBJ2-3; D is undetermined. Germline assignment: CDR1 SGHTA and CDR2 FQGNSA. The CDR3 has 12 residues. Trimming cost V 5 bases and J 6 bases, with 9 bases left between them.